The sequence of this T cell receptor beta chain was determined in a study of tumor-infiltrating lymphocytes in localized non-small cell lung cancer. Findings of the study overall: Only some patients had TCR sequencing, depending on available tissue.

Assay used: immunoSEQ multiplex PCR; TCRdb lists only in-frame clones, some missing. The sample has about 16,000 clones, about 70% seen once; the top ten hold 5.5% to 7.5%. A remark on this clone: The antigen is not known.

V was shortened by 0 bases and J by 1 base, with 4 bases between the two germline ends. CDR3 size: 13 residues. In germline, CDR1 is GTSNPN, CDR2 SVGIG (reference sequence). The source of this sequence is a human donor with non-small cell lung cancer. The rearrangement joins TRBV30 to TRBJ1-5, with D uncertain. The sample was lung tumor tissue. The DNA of the CDR3 is TGTGCCTGGAGTGTACAGAGCAATCAGCCCCAGCATTTT. It codes for CAWSVQSNQPQHF. The complete variable domain, with remaining parts taken from reference TRBV30 and TRBJ1-5, reads SQTIHQWPATLVQPVGSPLSLECTVEGTSNPNLYWYRQAAGRGLQLLFYSVGIGQISSEVPQNLSASRPQDRQFILSSKKLLLSDSGFYLCAWSVQSNQPQHFGDGTRLSIL.